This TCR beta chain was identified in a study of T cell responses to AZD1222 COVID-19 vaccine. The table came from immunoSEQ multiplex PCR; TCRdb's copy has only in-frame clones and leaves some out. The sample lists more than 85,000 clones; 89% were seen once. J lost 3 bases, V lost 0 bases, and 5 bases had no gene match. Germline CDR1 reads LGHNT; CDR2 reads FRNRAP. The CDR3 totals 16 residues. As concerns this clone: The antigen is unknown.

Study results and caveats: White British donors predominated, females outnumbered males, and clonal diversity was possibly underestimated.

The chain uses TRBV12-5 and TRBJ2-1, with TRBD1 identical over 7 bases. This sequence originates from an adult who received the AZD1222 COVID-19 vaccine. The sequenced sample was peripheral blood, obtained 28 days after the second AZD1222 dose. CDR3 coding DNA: TGTGCTAGTGGTTTGGTAGGGGGCCAATACTACAATGAGCAGTTCTTC. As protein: CASGLVGGQYYNEQFF.